Shown below are 18 T cell receptor beta chains from a single sample sequenced in a study of persistence of HIV-infected CD4 T cells. The stimulus was an HIV-1 Gag 15-mer peptide pool, 0.85 to 1 ug/peptide/mL. CD40L-negative CD69-negative CD45RO-high memory CD4+ T cells were sorted as populations depleted of antigen-responding cells. For these TCRs, the target antigens are not known. This was the immunoSEQ version 4 assay in survey mode. Assay: immunoSEQ multiplex PCR; the TCRdb copy retains only in-frame clones and omits some. This sample yields about 60,000 clones, of which more than 70% are seen a single time; over 1.5% belongs to the top ten. Sequencing used CD4+ T cells sorted from PBMCs after 18-hour stimulation, obtained from a patient who received antiretroviral therapy. These receptors all come from an adult man with HIV who was CMV-seropositive.

In this sample, this clone turned up once. The genes are TRBV18 and TRBJ2-6; the D gene is possibly TRBD1 (6 bases). In germline, CDR1 is KGHSH, CDR2 LQKENI. Trimming took off 6 bases at V and 2 bases at J, with 17 bases between the two ends. The CDR3 spans 17 residues. The CDR3 bases are TGTGCCAGCTCGACTTTCGGGACACCCACTGGGGCCAACGTCCTGACTTTC. The encoded protein is CASSTFGTPTGANVLTF.

J is TRBJ2-1 and V is TRBV28; 9 bases are shared with TRBD1. This CDR3 is 15 amino acids long. Germline CDR1 MDHEN, CDR2 SYDVKM. J was trimmed by 3 bases and V by 6 bases; bases with no gene match: 6. Here the CDR3 DNA reads TGTGCCAGCAGCCTCAGGGACAGGGTCTACAATGAGCAGTTCTTC. It specifies CASSLRDRVYNEQFF.

The genes are TRBV18 and TRBJ2-1; weak D call: TRBD2 (6 bases). The CDR3 runs to 15 residues. Trimming cost V 6 bases and J 3 bases, with 15 bases left between them. Germline CDR1 KGHSH, CDR2 LQKENI. The CDR3 sequence is CASSPRESSYNEQFF. In DNA form, the CDR3 reads TGTGCCAGCTCTCCCCGGGAGAGCAGCTACAATGAGCAGTTCTTC.

The gene calls are TRBV6-5 and TRBJ1-6, with 8 bases fitting TRBD1. The CDR3 runs to 14 residues. Trimming cost V 6 bases and J 9 bases; bases outside gene matches: 7. Germline V CDR1 and CDR2: MNHEY, SVGAGI. This chain's CDR3 is CASRDREGRSPLHF. The CDR3 DNA sequence: TGTGCCAGCAGGGACAGGGAGGGTCGTTCACCCCTCCACTTT.

The chain links TRBV9 to TRBJ2-7; D unresolved. In germline, CDR1 is SGDLS, CDR2 YYNGEE. The CDR3 covers 10 residues. Trimming cost V 6 bases and J 6 bases, with 7 bases left between them. Here the CDR3 reads CASKEGEQYF. The CDR3 nucleotides read TGTGCCAGCAAAGAAGGCGAGCAGTACTTC.

The chain carries TRBV6-5 and TRBJ1-2, with 8 nucleotides matching TRBD1. The CDR3 totals 14 residues. The V gene's germline CDR1 is MNHEY and CDR2 SVGAGI. The trim removed 7 bases at V and 2 bases at J, leaving 6 bases unmatched. Written as DNA, the CDR3 is TGTGCCAGCACCGGACAGGGTTTCAACTATGGCTACACCTTC. Translated: CASTGQGFNYGYTF.

This chain uses TRBV28 with TRBJ2-1; D call uncertain. The V end lost 5 bases, the J end lost 8 bases, and 10 bases lay between the germline ends. There are 12 residues in the CDR3. Per the germline V gene, CDR1 is MDHEN and CDR2 is SYDVKM. The CDR3 nucleotides are TGTGCCAGCAGTCCTTCGTCTGATGAGCAGTTCTTC. Its protein product is CASSPSSDEQFF.

The J gene is TRBJ1-6, the V gene TRBV28; 9 nucleotides match TRBD1. Trimming took 5 bases from V and 9 from J; bases not matched to a gene: 8. The CDR3 has 15 residues. CDR1 and CDR2 from the germline V gene are MDHEN and SYDVKM. This CDR3 is CASSNLGQGRSPLHF. The DNA of the CDR3 is TGTGCCAGCAGTAACCTGGGACAGGGCCGTTCACCCCTCCACTTT.

The gene calls are TRBV28 and TRBJ1-1; D may be TRBD1 (6 bases). V was trimmed by 4 bases and J by 5 bases, leaving 14 bases between them. The germline V gene has CDR1 MDHEN and CDR2 SYDVKM. The CDR3 length is 14 residues. The CDR3 reads CASSSRERGTEAFF. DNA of the CDR3: TGTGCCAGCAGTTCAAGGGAAAGGGGGACTGAAGCTTTCTTT.

The chain combines TRBV20-1 with TRBJ1-1; no firm D call. The CDR3 length is 14 residues. The germline V gene has CDR1 DFQATT and CDR2 SNEGSKA (reference sequence). Trimming cost V 3 bases and J 4 bases, with 15 bases left between them. For the CDR3, the DNA is TGCAGTGCTAGTAAGGGCTCGGGGATCACTGAAGCTTTCTTT. Translating it yields CSASKGSGITEAFF.

The J gene is TRBJ2-7, the V gene TRBV4-2; 11 bases map to TRBD2. The CDR3 is 17 residues long. Germline trimming cut 1 base from V and 2 bases from J; bases unmatched to any gene: 7. Per the germline V gene, CDR1 is LGHNA and CDR2 is YNFKEQ. CDR3 amino acids: CASSQVHGTSGPYEQYF. CDR3 nucleotides: TGTGCCAGCAGCCAAGTCCATGGGACTAGCGGCCCCTACGAGCAGTACTTC.

The chain combines TRBV6-5 with TRBJ1-5; TRBD1 aligns across 12 bases. V was clipped by 6 bases and J by 6 bases; unmatched bases: 6. The germline V gene has CDR1 MNHEY and CDR2 SVGAGI. The CDR3 contains 15 residues. CDR3 in amino acids: CASRSGTGGFQPQHF. The CDR3 DNA is TGTGCCAGCAGATCCGGGACAGGGGGCTTTCAGCCCCAGCATTTT.

V is TRBV6-6 and J is TRBJ1-1; D is unresolved. V was pared by 4 bases and J by 6 bases, with 12 bases between. This CDR3 region has 13 residues. Germline assignment: CDR1 MNHNY and CDR2 SVGAGI (reference sequence). CDR3 residues: CASSFGKDSEAFF. For the CDR3, the DNA is TGTGCCAGCAGTTTCGGTAAGGATTCTGAAGCTTTCTTT.

V gene TRBV5-4 combines with J gene TRBJ1-4; D remains unclear. The germline V gene encodes CDR1 SGHNT and CDR2 YYREEE (reference sequence). There are 11 residues in the CDR3. With 4 bases removed from V and 5 bases from J, the gap between germline ends came to 3 bases. The CDR3 DNA reads TGTGCCAGCAGCGTAAATGAAAAACTGTTTTTT. Translating it yields CASSVNEKLFF.

The V and J genes are TRBV5-1 and TRBJ2-3; a weak D match, TRBD1 (5 bases). Trimming removed 4 bases at V and 5 bases at J, with 11 bases between. Looked up from germline, CDR1 is SGHRS and CDR2 is YFSETQ. There are 13 residues in the CDR3. CDR3 sequence reads: CASSPQEGDTQYF. CDR3 coding DNA: TGCGCCAGCAGCCCACAGGAAGGAGATACGCAGTATTTT.

This clone has more than one count but fewer than ten. The V call is TRBV24-1, the J call TRBJ2-6, with 7 bases lining up with TRBD2. The length of the CDR3 is 17 residues. Germline CDR1 reads KGHDR; CDR2 reads SFDVKD. V gave up 4 bases and J gave up 4 bases; unmatched junction bases: 9. The CDR3 nucleotides read TGTGCCACCAGTGACCCCGACGGGGGGTCCGGGGCCAACGTCCTGACTTTC. It specifies CATSDPDGGSGANVLTF.

The CDR3 nucleotides are TGTGCCAGCACGCGGGACAGGGGGTCTGACGAGCAGTACTTC. Its protein product is CASTRDRGSDEQYF. This sequence joins TRBV2 and TRBJ2-7; 11 positions agree with TRBD1. The CDR3 is made up of 14 amino acids. The J segment lost 5 bases and the V segment lost 7 bases, leaving 7 bases of the junction unmatched. The V gene's germline CDR1 is SNHLY and CDR2 FYNNEI.

The chain uses TRBV14 and TRBJ2-2, with D perhaps matching TRBD1 (6 bases). This CDR3 has 16 residues. V dropped 3 bases and J dropped 3 bases, with 14 bases sitting between them. Germline V gene data show CDR1 as SGHDN and CDR2 as FVKESK. CDR3 in DNA: TGTGCCAGCAGCCAGCAATTGACAGGCTACACCGGGGAGCTGTTTTTT. As protein: CASSQQLTGYTGELFF.